This T cell receptor beta chain was found in a study of shared clonotypes between healthy human individuals (dated by TCRdb to the early 2020s). Regarding the complete study: Two women and a few men aged 18 to 49 years were included in the cohort. Libraries were prepared and TCR repertoires were sequenced by different laboratories using diverse techniques, in order to increase sequencing depth and limit assay-specific biases. Each donor's leukapheresis produced roughly between about 0.8 and 8.9 billion PBMCs. For each donor, three plates each were used for CD4 naive and CD4 memory, two plates were used for CD8 naive, and one plate was used for CD8 memory. Blood TCR repertoires of several healthy adults were deeply sequenced to estimate repertoire size and the extent of clonotype sharing between individuals. Broad study findings and their caveats: Pairwise subsampling indicated that sequencing depth was expected to affect the degree of clonotype sharing among donors. Rarefaction of sorted-subset datasets indicated incomplete sequencing despite the large sequencing depth. Naive subsets generally had larger estimated clonotype richness than memory subsets. The genetic and exposure-history diversity represented was limited by the small number of donors. Sharing across several donors was observed for 4.5% to 6.5% of naive CD4, 3% to 3.5% of naive CD8, 2.3% of memory CD4, and around 0.4% of memory CD8 clonotypes. Sampling was restricted to blood, and TCR repertoires in tissues likely differ from the TCR repertoires found in blood. Higher generation probabilities were observed for clonotypes shared by all four sorted-subset donors than for non-shared clonotypes.

Using the deep immunoSEQ assay, TCR CDR3 regions were amplified from genomic DNA by multiplex PCR. Extracted genomic DNA from each cell subset was spread evenly across all wells of several immunoSEQ 96-well plates, with each plate serving as a replicate. For sorted subsets, about 210 ng of genomic DNA, equivalent to around 31,000 T cell genomes, went into each replicate PCR. Purified libraries were measured with a Qubit 3.0 fluorometer, size-checked on a Bioanalyzer 2100, and measured again with the KAPA Library Quantification kit. A separate single-read 150-cycle Illumina NextSeq 550 flow cell was used to sequence each immunoSEQ 96-well plate. The authors processed their data as follows. The immunoSEQ output contained only junctional sequences without quality scores, so filtering could not match that applied to full-length reads. Sequences were annotated with PyIR, a Python wrapper for IgBLAST v1.9, and V/J genes and CDR3 were assigned using IMGT germline references. Reads with weak V/J assignments (E-value above 1e-6), missing CDR3, stop codons, out-of-frame junctions, or ambiguous translated residues were removed. V3J clonotypes were defined by identical inferred V gene, J gene, and CDR3 amino acid sequence. The percentage overlap between two repertoires was calculated by dividing the number of shared unique clonotypes by the size of the smaller repertoire. RTK rarefaction, the Chao1 estimator, and Recon v2.1 estimates of unobserved clonotypes were used to assess repertoire richness. Generation probabilities for all TCRbeta clonotypes obtained by the gDNA method from a few donors were computed using OLGA. TCRdb stores this immuneACCESS table with in-frame sequences only. Part of the clones is absent; in the studies checked, under half of the shortfall reflects unresolved V genes, and no reason is known for the rest. V, J and clone size are taken as reported in that table, and D and trimming were inferred from the DNA itself. The table for this sample lists hundreds of thousands of clones; roughly 78% of them were counted only once. The ten largest clones take up 1.8% of the sample.

V is pruned by 5 bases and J by 4 bases, leaving 8 bases of the junction without a gene match. The CDR1 and CDR2 encoded by the germline V gene are SGHRS and YFSETQ. The CDR3 runs 15 residues from the cysteine to the phenylalanine. The DNA shown is the 45-base CDR3, in frame from base 1. With regard to this clone: Its antigen remains unidentified. Base qualities were left out, and no much larger clone turns up one base away.

Donors were healthy HIV-negative adults with no recently reported acute infections or vaccinations. Every donor was a Caucasian adult residing in Nashville, Tennessee, USA. CD4+ T cells were enriched by magnetic negative selection, after which naive cells were positively selected on CD45RA and the negative fraction was taken as the memory subset. Blood was collected by leukapheresis, and PBMCs were isolated by Ficoll-Histopaque density gradient centrifugation and then cryopreserved in liquid nitrogen vapor phase. Analytical flow cytometry was used to check the purity and quantity of every magnetically sorted T cell population. Each sorted fraction had its genomic DNA isolated and then quantified by UV absorbance on a Nanodrop 2000c.

Input material: memory CD4+ T cells sorted from blood. In the paper's terms, the cell subset or site label means: CD45RA-negative fraction. Recombination connected TRBV5-1 to TRBJ2-5, with 10 bases aligning to TRBD1. The sequence was collected from a young woman in good health. The CDR3 protein sequence reads: CASSYLGQGGETQYF. The sequence in DNA is TGCGCCAGCAGTTATCTCGGACAGGGGGGAGAGACCCAGTACTTC.